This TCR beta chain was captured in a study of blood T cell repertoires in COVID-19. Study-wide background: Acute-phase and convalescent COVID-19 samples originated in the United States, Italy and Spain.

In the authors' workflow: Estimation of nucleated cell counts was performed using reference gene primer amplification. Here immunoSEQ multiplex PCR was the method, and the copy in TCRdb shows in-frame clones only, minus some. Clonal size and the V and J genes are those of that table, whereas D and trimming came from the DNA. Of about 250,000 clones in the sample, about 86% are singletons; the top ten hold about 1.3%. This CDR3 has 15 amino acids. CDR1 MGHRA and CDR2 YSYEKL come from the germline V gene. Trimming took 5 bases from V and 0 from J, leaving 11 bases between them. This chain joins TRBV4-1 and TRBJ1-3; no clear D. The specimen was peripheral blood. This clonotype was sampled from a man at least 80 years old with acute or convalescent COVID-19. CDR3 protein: CASSIDSSSGNTIYF. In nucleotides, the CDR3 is TGCGCCAGCAGCATAGACTCCAGCTCTGGAAACACCATATATTTT.